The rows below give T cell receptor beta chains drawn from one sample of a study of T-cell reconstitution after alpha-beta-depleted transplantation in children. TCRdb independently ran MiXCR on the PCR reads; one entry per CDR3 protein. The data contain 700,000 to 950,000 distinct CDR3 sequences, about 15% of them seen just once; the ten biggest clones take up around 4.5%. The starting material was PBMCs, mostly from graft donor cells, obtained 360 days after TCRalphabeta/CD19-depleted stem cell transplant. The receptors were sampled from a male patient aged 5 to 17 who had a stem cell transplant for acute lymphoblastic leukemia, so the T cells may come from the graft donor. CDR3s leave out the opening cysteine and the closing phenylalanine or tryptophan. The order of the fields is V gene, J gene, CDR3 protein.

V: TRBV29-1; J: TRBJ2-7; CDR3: SVARDMDYEQY
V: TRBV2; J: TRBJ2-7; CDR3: ASSPLDRGGLYEQY
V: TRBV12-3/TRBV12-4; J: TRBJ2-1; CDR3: ASIHKKPGQGDNEQF
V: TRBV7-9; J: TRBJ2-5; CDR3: ASSPGFRQETQY
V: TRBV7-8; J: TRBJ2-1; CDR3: ASSLEYVVGGKQF
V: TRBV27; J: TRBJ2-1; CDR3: ASTSRGRAYNEQF
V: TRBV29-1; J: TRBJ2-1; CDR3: SVERRKAYNEQF
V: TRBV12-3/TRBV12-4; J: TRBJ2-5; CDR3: ASHATGETQY
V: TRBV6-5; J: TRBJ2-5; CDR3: ASSYSLGGGQGQETQY
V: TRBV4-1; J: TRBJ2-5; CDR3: ASSQDGPGLAVQETQY
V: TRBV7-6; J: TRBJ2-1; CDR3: ASSSLLSGRANNEQF
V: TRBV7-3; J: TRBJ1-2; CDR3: ASSLGQGAGGYT
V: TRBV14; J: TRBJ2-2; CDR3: ASSHFAWGNTGELF
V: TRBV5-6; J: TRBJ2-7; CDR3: ASSLGTFQPYEQY
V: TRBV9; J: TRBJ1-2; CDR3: ASSVAPTGVNYGYT
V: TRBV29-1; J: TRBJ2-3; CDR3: SVEDWGASLAGDTPLRTQY
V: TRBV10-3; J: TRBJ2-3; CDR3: ALNGTSGSPDTQY
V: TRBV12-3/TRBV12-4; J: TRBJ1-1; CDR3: ASSSPGPGMNTEAF
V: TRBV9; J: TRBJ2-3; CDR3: ASSPVGIPTDTQY
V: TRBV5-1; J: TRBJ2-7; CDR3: ASSLSSGSYSYEQY
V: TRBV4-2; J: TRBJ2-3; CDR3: ASSQDSYSGRAGDTQY
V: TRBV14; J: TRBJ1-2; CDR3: ASSLWGQGGGYT
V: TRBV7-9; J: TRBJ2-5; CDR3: ASSQPVEETQY
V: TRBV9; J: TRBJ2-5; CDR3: ASSAGGGGETQY
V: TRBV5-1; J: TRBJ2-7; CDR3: ASSFEREGPYEQY
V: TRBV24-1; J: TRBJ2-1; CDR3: ATSDSWNSGYNEQF
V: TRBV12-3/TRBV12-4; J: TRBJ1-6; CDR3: ASSEQGSSPLH
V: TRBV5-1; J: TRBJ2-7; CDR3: ASSFLGTDYEQY
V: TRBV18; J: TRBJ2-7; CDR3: ASSPQGTPKLSYEQY
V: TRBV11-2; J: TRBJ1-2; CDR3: ASSPRQRSGYT
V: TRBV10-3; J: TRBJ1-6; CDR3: AIRGEATSLNSPLH
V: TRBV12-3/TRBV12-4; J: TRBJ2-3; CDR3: ASSPSPTDTQY
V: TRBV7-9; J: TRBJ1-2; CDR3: ASSFAPGGGRNYGYT
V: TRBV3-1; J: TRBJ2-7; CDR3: ASSQEFPGQGYEQY
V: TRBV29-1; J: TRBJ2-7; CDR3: SVASRRGFPYEQY
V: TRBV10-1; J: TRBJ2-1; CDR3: ASSVGLAEDYNEQF
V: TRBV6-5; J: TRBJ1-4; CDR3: ASSYSNYEKLF
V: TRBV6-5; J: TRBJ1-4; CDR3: ASSYTRTGIKLF
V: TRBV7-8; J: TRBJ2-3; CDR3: ASSPMTVKDTQY
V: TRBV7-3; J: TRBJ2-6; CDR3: ASRERGANVLT